This T cell receptor beta chain emerged from a study of blood T cells in healthy people across ages. Study-level background: About one barcoded beta molecule per two T cells was captured by template switching.

The table lists this clonotype with many counts. With a J-beta primer mix and a sample-barcoded 5' primer, a second PCR ran about 7 to 12 cycles. TCRdb independently ran MiXCR on the 5' RACE reads; one entry per CDR3 protein. The sample shows approximately 1.5 million distinct CDR3 sequences, approximately 42% of them seen only once. Those donating, healthy Caucasian individuals from Russia, were aged roughly 6 to 100. The source material was blood. The TCR sequence derives from a woman in her late teens or twenties in good health.

The chain's CDR3 is CASSLGGISTDTQYF. In DNA form, the CDR3 reads TGTGCCAGCAGCTTGGGTGGAATTAGCACAGATACGCAGTATTTT. The V gene is TRBV7-2, the J gene TRBJ2-3; D gene uncertain. V shed 3 bases and J shed 0 bases, with 10 bases lying between them. This CDR3 spans 15 amino acids. Germline V gives CDR1 SGHTA, CDR2 FQGNSA.